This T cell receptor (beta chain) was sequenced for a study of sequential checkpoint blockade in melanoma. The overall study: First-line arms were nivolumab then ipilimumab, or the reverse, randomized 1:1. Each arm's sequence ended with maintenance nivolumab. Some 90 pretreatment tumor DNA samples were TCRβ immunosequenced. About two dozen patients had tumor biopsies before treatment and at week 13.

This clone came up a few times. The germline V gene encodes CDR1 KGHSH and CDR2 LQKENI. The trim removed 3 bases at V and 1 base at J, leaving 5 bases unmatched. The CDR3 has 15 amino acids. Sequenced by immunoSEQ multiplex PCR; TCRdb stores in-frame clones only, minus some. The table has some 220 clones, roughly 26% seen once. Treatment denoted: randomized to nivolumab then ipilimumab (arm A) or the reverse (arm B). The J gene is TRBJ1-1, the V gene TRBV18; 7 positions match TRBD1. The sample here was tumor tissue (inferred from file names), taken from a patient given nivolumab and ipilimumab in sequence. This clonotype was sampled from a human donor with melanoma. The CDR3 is CASSPGDRPNTEAFF. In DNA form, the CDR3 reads TGTGCCAGCTCACCCGGGGACAGACCGAACACTGAAGCTTTCTTT.